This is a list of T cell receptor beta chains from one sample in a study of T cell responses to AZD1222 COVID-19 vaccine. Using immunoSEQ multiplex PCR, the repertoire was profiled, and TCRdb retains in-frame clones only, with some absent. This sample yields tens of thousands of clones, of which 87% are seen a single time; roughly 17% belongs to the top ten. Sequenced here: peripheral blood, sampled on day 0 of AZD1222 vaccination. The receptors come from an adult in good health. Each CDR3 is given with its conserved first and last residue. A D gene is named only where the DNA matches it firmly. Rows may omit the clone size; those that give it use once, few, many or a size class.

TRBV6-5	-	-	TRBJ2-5	TGTGCCAGCAGTAAACAGGGAGGGGTCCAAGAGACCCAGTACTTC	CASSKQGGVQETQYF
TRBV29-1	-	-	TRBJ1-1	TGCAGCGTTGTGCTGAACACTGAAGCTTTCTTT	CSVVLNTEAFF
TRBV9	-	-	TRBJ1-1	TGTGCCAGCAGCGTAGGCCCGGGCACTGAAGCTTTCTTT	CASSVGPGTEAFF
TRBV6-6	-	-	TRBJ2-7	TGTGCCAGCAGTAACACGGCGGTCTACGAGCAGTATTTC	CASSNTAVYEQYF
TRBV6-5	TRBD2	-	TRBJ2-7	TGTGCCAGCAGACCCAGCGGGATTGCCTACGAGCAGTACTTC	CASRPSGIAYEQYF
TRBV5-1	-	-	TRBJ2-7	TGCGCCAGCAGCTTAGGGGGGCTACGCTCCTACGAGCAGTACTTC	CASSLGGLRSYEQYF
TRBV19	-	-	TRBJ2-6	TGTGCCAGTAGTGTCTCTGGGGCCAACGTCCTGACTTTC	CASSVSGANVLTF
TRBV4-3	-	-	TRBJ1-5	TGCGCCAGCAGCCAAGTATGGGAGAACAATCAGCCCCAGCATTTT	CASSQVWENNQPQHF
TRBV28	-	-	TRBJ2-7	TGTGCCAGCAGCTACAGGGCTCACTACGAGCAGTACTTC	CASSYRAHYEQYF
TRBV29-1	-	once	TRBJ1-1	TGCAGCGTCATTGTTTACCTGAACACTGAAGCTTTCTTT	CSVIVYLNTEAFF
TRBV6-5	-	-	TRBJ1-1	TGTGCCATACGGGGGGGCACTGAAGCTTTCTTT	CAIRGGTEAFF
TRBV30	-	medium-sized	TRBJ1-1	TGTGCCTGGAGTGTGGAGAGGGGTGAAGCTTTCTTT	CAWSVERGEAFF
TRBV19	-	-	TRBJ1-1	TGTGCCAGTAGTACAACAGGGTACACTGAAGCTTTCTTT	CASSTTGYTEAFF
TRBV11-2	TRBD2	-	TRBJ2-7	TGTGCCAGCAGCAGAACTCGACTAGCGGGAGTCCACGAGCAGTACTTC	CASSRTRLAGVHEQYF
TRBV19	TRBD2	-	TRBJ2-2	TGTGCCAGTAGTGTAAGCGGGGGGCGAGGGGAGCTGTTTTTT	CASSVSGGRGELFF
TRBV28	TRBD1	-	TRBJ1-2	TGTGCCAGCAGTTTGGGGGACAGGGGATACTATGGCTACACCTTC	CASSLGDRGYYGYTF
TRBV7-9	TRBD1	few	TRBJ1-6	TGTGCCAGCAGTCGGGACAGGGAAGATTCACCCCTCCACTTT	CASSRDREDSPLHF
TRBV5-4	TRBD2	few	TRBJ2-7	TGTGCCAGCAGCCCGTCTAGCGGAGCTTACCCCGAGCAGTACTTC	CASSPSSGAYPEQYF
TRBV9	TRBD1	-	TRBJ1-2	TGTGCCAGCAGCGTAGCTATCACGCAGGGGGCGTTAGGTGGCTACACCTTC	CASSVAITQGALGGYTF
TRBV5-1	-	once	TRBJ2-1	TGCGCCAGCAGCTCAGAGGGGGGATGGCAGTTCTTC	CASSSEGGWQFF
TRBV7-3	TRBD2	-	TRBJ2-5	TGTGCCAGCAGCCCTAGCGGGGGCGTGGAGACCCAGTACTTC	CASSPSGGVETQYF
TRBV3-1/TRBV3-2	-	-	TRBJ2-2	TGTGCCAGCAGCCGACTCCAGGGCACCGGGGAGCTGTTTTTT	CASSRLQGTGELFF
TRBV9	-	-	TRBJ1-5	TGTGCCAGCAGCGTGGGAGGGGCGGGCAATCAGCCCCAGCATTTT	CASSVGGAGNQPQHF
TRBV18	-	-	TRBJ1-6	TGTGCCAGCTCACCAGAACAGGGAATTTCACCCCTCCACTTT	CASSPEQGISPLHF
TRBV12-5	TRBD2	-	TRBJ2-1	TGTGCTAGTGGTTTGGCCGGGGGGGAGCCCCCCAATGAGCAGTTCTTC	CASGLAGGEPPNEQFF
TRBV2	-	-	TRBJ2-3	TGTGCCAGCAGTCTACTGGTGGGTTCAGATACGCAGTATTTT	CASSLLVGSDTQYF
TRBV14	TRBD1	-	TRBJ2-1	TGTGCCAGCAGCGGACAGGAGACTTTATTGTATGAGCAGTTCTTC	CASSGQETLLYEQFF
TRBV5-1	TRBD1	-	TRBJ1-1	TGCGCCAGCAGCTGGTCCGGGACAGGGGGCATTGGTAACACTGAAGCTTTCTTT	CASSWSGTGGIGNTEAFF
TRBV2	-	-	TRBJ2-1	TGTGCCAGCAGTGGGGTTAGGGTTGGCAATGAGCAGTTCTTC	CASSGVRVGNEQFF
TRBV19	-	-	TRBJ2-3	TGTGCCAGTAGTATTGCGGACTCCACAGATACGCAGTATTTT	CASSIADSTDTQYF
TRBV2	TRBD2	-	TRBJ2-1	TGTGCCAGCATTATCCTAGCGGGGGCCCGTTCACTCAACAATGAGCAGTTCTTC	CASIILAGARSLNNEQFF
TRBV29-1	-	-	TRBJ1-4	TGCAGCGTTGCTCCACAGGAAAAACTGTTTTTT	CSVAPQEKLFF
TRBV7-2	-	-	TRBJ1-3	TGTGCCAGCCGGGGGTCGAACTCTGGAAACACCATATATTTT	CASRGSNSGNTIYF
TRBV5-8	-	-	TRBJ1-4	TGTGCCAGCAGCTTGTCCGGGGTTGCAACTAATGAAAAACTGTTTTTT	CASSLSGVATNEKLFF
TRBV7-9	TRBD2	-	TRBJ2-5	TGTGCCAGCAGCTTCCGGCGGGGAGGGGAGACCCAGTACTTC	CASSFRRGGETQYF
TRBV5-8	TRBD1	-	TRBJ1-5	TGTGCCAGCAGCTTTGGACAGGCTAGCAATCAGCCCCAGCATTTT	CASSFGQASNQPQHF
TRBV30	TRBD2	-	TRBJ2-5	TGTGCCTGGAGGGAGGGACTAGTATCGCAAGAGACCCAGTACTTC	CAWREGLVSQETQYF
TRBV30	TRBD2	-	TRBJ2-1	TGTGCCTGGGATACTAGCGGGGCCTACAATGAGCAGTTCTTC	CAWDTSGAYNEQFF
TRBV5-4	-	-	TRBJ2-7	TGTGCCAGCAGCTTGGGAGGGGACTCTACCTACGAGCAGTACTTC	CASSLGGDSTYEQYF
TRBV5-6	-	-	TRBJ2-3	TGTGCCAGCAGCTTTCGACTAGGAGTGGGGGGAGGCACAGATACACAGTATTTT	CASSFRLGVGGGTDTQYF
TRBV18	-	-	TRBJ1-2	TGTGCCAGCTCACCAAACGACGGTAACTATGGCTACACCTTC	CASSPNDGNYGYTF
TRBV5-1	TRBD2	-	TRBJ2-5	TGCGCCAGCAGCTTGCGGGTCCTAGCGGGGGGCCACGGCGGGGAGACCCAGTACTTC	CASSLRVLAGGHGGETQYF
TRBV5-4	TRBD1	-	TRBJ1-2	TGTGCCAGCAGCTTGGAGGAGTACACAGGGGGGTTTAATAACTATGGCTACACCTTC	CASSLEEYTGGFNNYGYTF
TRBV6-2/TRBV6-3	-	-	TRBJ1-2	TGTGCCAGCAGTTACTCGCGGACATACGGCTACACCTTC	CASSYSRTYGYTF
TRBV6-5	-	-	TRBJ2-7	TGTGCCAGCAGCAACTATCAGAGCTACGAGCAGTACTTC	CASSNYQSYEQYF
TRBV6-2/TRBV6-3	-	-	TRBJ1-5	TGTGCCAGCAGTTACGCAGGGGGCAATCAGCCCCAGCATTTT	CASSYAGGNQPQHF
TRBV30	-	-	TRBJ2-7	TGTGCCTGGAGTAAGGGTCCTAACGCCTACGAGCAGTACTTC	CAWSKGPNAYEQYF
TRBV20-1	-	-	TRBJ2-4	TGCAGTGCTAGAGATATGCACATTCAGTACTTC	CSARDMHIQYF
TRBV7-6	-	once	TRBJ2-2	TGTGCCAGCAGCTTCCGGACAGGGCGGGGGACCGGGGAGCTGTTTTTT	CASSFRTGRGTGELFF
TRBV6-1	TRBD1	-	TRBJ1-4	TGTGCCAGCAGTGACCTCCTAGGACAGGGGAATGAAAAACTGTTTTTT	CASSDLLGQGNEKLFF
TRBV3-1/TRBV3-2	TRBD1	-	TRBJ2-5	TGTGCCAGCAGCCAAAACGGACAGGGCGTTCGGGGGACCCAGTACTTC	CASSQNGQGVRGTQYF
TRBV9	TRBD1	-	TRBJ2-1	TGTGCCAGCAGCTCACAGACCGGGACAGGGTCCGGGGAGCAGTTCTTC	CASSSQTGTGSGEQFF
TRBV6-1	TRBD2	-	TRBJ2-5	TGTGCCAGCAGTGAAAACGGGAGGGAGACCCAGTACTTC	CASSENGRETQYF
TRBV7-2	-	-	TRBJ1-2	TGTGCCAGCAGCTTAGCTGGGGGGGCCCATAACTATGGCTACACCTTC	CASSLAGGAHNYGYTF
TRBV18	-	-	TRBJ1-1	TGTGCCAGCTCACCCCAGACTGGGGAAGCTTTCTTT	CASSPQTGEAFF
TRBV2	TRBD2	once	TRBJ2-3	TGTGCCAGCAGAAGGGACAGCTCGATACCGGGACTAGCGACAGATACGCAGTATTTT	CASRRDSSIPGLATDTQYF
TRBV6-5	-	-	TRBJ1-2	TGTGCCACCGGTGGACAGTACTATGGCTACACCTTC	CATGGQYYGYTF
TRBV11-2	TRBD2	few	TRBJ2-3	TGTGCCAGCAGCTCCCGGAGTAGCGGGCATAACACAGATACGCAGTATTTT	CASSSRSSGHNTDTQYF